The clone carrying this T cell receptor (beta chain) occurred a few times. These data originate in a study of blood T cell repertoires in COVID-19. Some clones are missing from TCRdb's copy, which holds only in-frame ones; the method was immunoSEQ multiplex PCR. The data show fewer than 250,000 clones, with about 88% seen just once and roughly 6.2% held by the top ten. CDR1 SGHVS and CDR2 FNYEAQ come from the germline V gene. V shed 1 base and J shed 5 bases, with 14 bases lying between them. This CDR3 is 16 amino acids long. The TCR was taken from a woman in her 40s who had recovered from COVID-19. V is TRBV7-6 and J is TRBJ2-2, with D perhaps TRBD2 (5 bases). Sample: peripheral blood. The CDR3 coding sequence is TGTGCCAGCAGCTTAGGGGTGGGAGTAGGAACCGGGGAGCTGTTTTTT. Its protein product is CASSLGVGVGTGELFF.